Sequencing of this T cell receptor (beta chain) was carried out in a study of T cell repertoires in cytomegalovirus infection. Study background: Public TCR beta signatures provided an indication of both CMV infection and a matching HLA type.

TCRdb independently ran MiXCR on the reads; one entry per CDR3 protein. The sample shows approximately 730,000 distinct CDR3 sequences, 33% of them seen only once. This clonotype has a count of ten or more. Its specificity is unknown. The sequence came from a human donor in good health (CMV status not recorded). Some clones in this sample may be carry-over from other donors' samples. The sample in question was cultured PBMCs, obtained from culture after CMV antigen stimulation.

CDR3 region: CASSLVRGAYNEQFF. In DNA, the CDR3 is TGTGCCAGCAGCTTAGTTAGAGGCGCGTACAATGAGCAGTTCTTC. The V gene is TRBV7-2, the J gene TRBJ2-1, with D hard to call. The germline gives CDR1 SGHTA, CDR2 FQGNSA. The CDR3 contains 15 residues. Trimming cost V 1 base and J 4 bases, with 11 bases left between them.